These 29 T cell receptor beta chains were sequenced from one sample in a study of cytomegalovirus exposure and HLA in healthy donors. PCR employed 60 Vbeta and 13 Jbeta primers. The assay was immunoSEQ multiplex PCR, and TCRdb's table has in-frame clones only and misses some. Of around 120,000 clones listed, around four fifths were seen once; the top ten hold approximately 1%. Sequenced material: PBMCs. Receptors were obtained from a human donor in good health.

The rearrangement uses TRBV5-1 and TRBJ2-1; possible D gene TRBD2, 6 bases. The V end was cut by 7 bases, the J end by 3 bases, with 11 bases between. The germline V gene encodes CDR1 SGHRS and CDR2 YFSETQ. The CDR3 runs to 13 residues. For the CDR3, the DNA is TGCGCCAGCTCTCGGGAGATCTACAATGAGCAGTTCTTC. Protein: CASSREIYNEQFF.

The V and J genes are TRBV5-5 and TRBJ2-3, with a possible D match to TRBD1 (6 bases). The V gene's germline CDR1 is SGHKS and CDR2 YYEKEE (reference sequence). V shed 3 bases and J shed 0 bases, with 11 bases lying between them. The CDR3 has 15 residues. The CDR3 here is CASSWGRGSTDTQYF. The CDR3 DNA reads as TGTGCCAGCAGCTGGGGCAGGGGTAGCACAGATACGCAGTATTTT.

The rearrangement joins TRBV19 to TRBJ1-5; no reliable D call. This CDR3 contains 12 residues. Germline lookup yields CDR1 LNHDA and CDR2 SQIVND (reference sequence). Trimming cost V 5 bases and J 7 bases, with 9 bases left between them. This chain's CDR3 is CASSYRLQPQHF. Here the CDR3 DNA reads TGTGCCAGTAGTTACAGACTACAGCCCCAGCATTTT. Variable domain in full (rest from reference TRBV19 and TRBJ1-5): DGGITQSPKYLFRKEGQNVTLSCEQNLNHDAMYWYRQDPGQGLRLIYYSQIVNDFQKGDIAEGYSVSREKKESFPLTVTSAQKNPTAFYLCASSYRLQPQHFGDGTRLSIL.

This chain uses TRBV7-9 with TRBJ2-7; TRBD1 matches 7 bases. CDR1 is SEHNR, CDR2 FQNEAQ, per germline (reference sequence). CDR3 size: 14 residues. V gave up 1 base and J gave up 4 bases; unmatched junction bases: 4. As DNA, the CDR3 is TGTGCCAGCAGCTTAGGAGGGGGACAGTACGAGCAGTACTTC. It translates to CASSLGGGQYEQYF.

This clone has just one count. The chain is built from TRBV27 and TRBJ2-1; 8 bases align to TRBD1. The V gene end was trimmed by 6 bases and the J gene end by 4 bases; junction bases not matched to a gene: 5. This CDR3 is 14 amino acids long. Germline V gene data show CDR1 as MNHEY and CDR2 as SMNVEV (reference sequence). The CDR3 DNA sequence: TGTGCCAGCAGCCTCAGGGGGCGGTACAATGAGCAGTTCTTC. Translation gives CASSLRGRYNEQFF.

The chain combines TRBV12-5 with TRBJ2-3, with D uncertain. Trimming shortened V by 2 bases and J by 9 bases, and 9 bases separated the two germline ends. Per the germline V gene, CDR1 is LGHNT and CDR2 is FRNRAP. CDR3 size: 12 residues. The CDR3 loop reads CASGLSLETQYF. CDR3 bases: TGTGCTAGTGGTTTGTCCTTGGAGACGCAGTATTTT.

The CDR3 nucleotides read TGTGCCAGCAGCCCGCTTGGACAGGGCCAGCATTTT. It specifies CASSPLGQGQHF. This chain joins TRBV7-6 and TRBJ1-5, with 8 bases lining up with TRBD1. The length of the CDR3 is 12 residues. Germline values: CDR1 SGHVS, CDR2 FNYEAQ. Germline trimming cut 5 bases from V and 12 bases from J; bases unmatched to any gene: 6. The whole variable domain, remainder taken from reference TRBV7-6 and TRBJ1-5, is GAGVSQSPRYKVTKRGQDVALRCDPISGHVSLYWYRQALGQGPEFLTYFNYEAQQDKSGLPNDRFSAERPEGSISTLTIQRTEQRDSAMYRCASSPLGQGQHFGDGTRLSIL.

The gene calls are TRBV7-9 and TRBJ2-3, with TRBD2 matching 13 bases. The length of the CDR3 is 15 residues. J lost 8 bases, V lost 8 bases, and 10 bases had no gene match. Germline V gene lookup returns CDR1 SEHNR and CDR2 FQNEAQ (reference sequence). The CDR3: CASDGTSGVWGTQYF. In nucleotides, the CDR3 is TGTGCCAGCGACGGGACTAGCGGGGTTTGGGGTACGCAGTATTTT.

This chain joins TRBV19 and TRBJ2-2; D possibly corresponds to TRBD1 (5 bases). V was clipped by 5 bases and J by 6 bases, with 10 bases between them. The CDR3 covers 13 residues. Germline values: CDR1 LNHDA, CDR2 SQIVND (reference sequence). In nucleotides, the CDR3 is TGTGCCAGTAGTGACATCAGGGCCGGGGAGCTGTTTTTT. As protein: CASSDIRAGELFF.

The chain recombines TRBV5-1 with TRBJ2-5; a weak D match, TRBD2 (7 bases). Germline V CDR1 and CDR2: SGHRS, YFSETQ. The CDR3 sequence is 14 residues long. With 3 bases removed from V and 2 bases from J, the gap between germline ends came to 11 bases. CDR3 in DNA: TGCGCCAGCAGCTCCGGGGGGCCTCAAGAGACCCAGTACTTC. This gives the protein CASSSGGPQETQYF.

The chain has TRBV7-3 and TRBJ1-2, with TRBD1 matching 10 bases. The CDR3 length is 13 residues. V shed 2 bases and J 8 bases; nucleotides not matched to a gene: 2. CDR1 is SGHTA and CDR2 is FQGTGA in the germline V gene. The CDR3 DNA follows: TGTGCCAGCAGCTTAGGGACAGGGGTGGGCTACACCTTC. It yields the protein CASSLGTGVGYTF.

The J gene is TRBJ1-1, the V gene TRBV6-1, with TRBD1 as a possible D gene (6 bases). CDR1 is MNHNS and CDR2 is SASEGT in the germline V gene. Trimming took 2 bases from V and 11 from J, leaving 12 bases between them. CDR3 length: 12 residues. The CDR3 nucleotides are TGTGCCAGCAGTGAACTGGGGGCTATGGCTTTCTTT. It specifies CASSELGAMAFF.

The chain links TRBV19 to TRBJ1-5, with D unresolved. Germline CDR1 and CDR2: LNHDA and SQIVND (reference sequence). Trimming left V 3 bases short and J 6 bases short, with 9 bases between. The CDR3 covers 13 residues. The CDR3 spells CASSMDERQPQHF. The CDR3 nucleotides are TGTGCCAGTAGTATGGATGAGCGTCAGCCCCAGCATTTT.

This clone was observed a few times. The chain employs TRBV5-1 and TRBJ2-1, with TRBD2 matching 8 bases. V lost 2 bases and J lost 6; bases outside the gene matches: 7. The germline gives CDR1 SGHRS, CDR2 YFSETQ. The CDR3 length is 15 residues. This chain's CDR3 is CASSLIAGLTNEQFF. The CDR3 DNA reads as TGCGCCAGCAGCTTAATAGCGGGGCTAACCAATGAGCAGTTCTTC.

The rearrangement links TRBV18 to TRBJ2-2, with D perhaps TRBD1 (6 bases). Trimming left V 3 bases short and J 2 bases short, with 10 bases between. Germline assignment: CDR1 KGHSH and CDR2 LQKENI. The CDR3 totals 15 residues. The CDR3 here is CASSPGTLNTGELFF. CDR3 in DNA: TGTGCCAGCTCACCCGGGACACTAAACACCGGGGAGCTGTTTTTT.

The J gene is TRBJ2-4, the V gene TRBV27, with 7 bases fitting TRBD2. V was clipped by 5 bases and J by 8 bases; unmatched bases: 9. The CDR3 is 14 amino acids. Germline V CDR1 and CDR2: MNHEY, SMNVEV (reference sequence). The chain's CDR3 is CASSLTTGGYIQYF. The CDR3 nucleotides are TGTGCCAGCAGTCTAACGACGGGGGGTTACATTCAGTACTTC.

This sequence joins TRBV15 and TRBJ1-5, with 7 bases identical to TRBD1. The CDR3 sequence is 16 residues long. Looked up from germline, CDR1 is LNHNV and CDR2 is YYDKDF (reference sequence). With V trimmed by 5 bases and J by 0 bases, 7 bases remained unmatched. The CDR3 DNA reads as TGTGCCACCAGCCCACAGGGGAGGTATAGCAATCAGCCCCAGCATTTT. Translating it yields CATSPQGRYSNQPQHF.

J is TRBJ2-3 and V is TRBV4-1, with TRBD2 identical over 14 bases. Losses at the gene ends were 5 bases for V and 6 bases for J; bases not matched to a gene: 7. Germline V gene lookup returns CDR1 MGHRA and CDR2 YSYEKL. The length of the CDR3 is 16 residues. CDR3 DNA sequence: TGCGCCAGCAGCTACGGACTAGCGGGGGGTTCTGATACGCAGTATTTT. Translated: CASSYGLAGGSDTQYF.

This clone was picked up a small number of times. CDR3 protein: CASSRGGDGYTF. CDR3 bases: TGTGCCAGCAGCCGAGGGGGCGACGGCTACACCTTC. The chain has TRBV28 and TRBJ1-2; 7 bases are shared with TRBD1. CDR1 is MDHEN, CDR2 SYDVKM, per germline. This CDR3 comprises 12 residues. V was pared by 6 bases and J by 8 bases, with 6 bases of the junction left unmatched.

The chain uses TRBV14 and TRBJ1-2, with 8 bases identical to TRBD1. The junction had 8 bases not matched to a gene; V was cut back by 5 bases and J by 3 bases. The CDR3 is 15 amino acids. Germline V gives CDR1 SGHDN, CDR2 FVKESK. Written as DNA, the CDR3 is TGTGCCAGCAGCGTTACTATGACAGGGGACTATGGCTACACCTTC. This sequence encodes CASSVTMTGDYGYTF.

The chain is built from TRBV5-4 and TRBJ2-1, with 8 bases that match TRBD2. The CDR3 spans 16 residues. V dropped 0 bases and J dropped 1; count of bases not matched to a gene: 3. Germline loops: CDR1 SGHNT, CDR2 YYREEE (reference sequence). The CDR3 DNA reads TGTGCCAGCAGCTTGGCCGGGGGGGCGTCCTACAATGAGCAGTTCTTC. The encoded protein is CASSLAGGASYNEQFF. Based on the CDR3 plus reference TRBV5-4 and TRBJ2-1, the full variable domain is ETGVTQSPTHLIKTRGQQVTLRCSSQSGHNTVSWYQQALGQGPQFIFQYYREEENGRGNFPPRFSGLQFPNYSSELNVNALELDDSALYLCASSLAGGASYNEQFFGPGTRLTVL.

The chain is built from TRBV5-1 and TRBJ2-4, with D perhaps matching TRBD2 (5 bases). The CDR3 covers 16 residues. Deletions cut 4 bases from V and 5 bases from J, with 19 bases between. Germline V lookup: CDR1 SGHRS, CDR2 YFSETQ. The CDR3 nucleotides are TGCGCCAGCAGCCTACGTGGGCGTGGACTTGAAAACATTCAGTACTTC. Translating it yields CASSLRGRGLENIQYF.

Note on this clone: At one of its ends the junction is not consistent with the germline gene, which may arise from a read error. The V call is TRBV7-7, the J call TRBJ2-3; D might be TRBD2 (6 bases). The germline gives CDR1 SSHAT, CDR2 FNYEAQ (reference sequence). This CDR3 is 13 amino acids long. Here the CDR3 DNA reads TGTGCTAGCAGCTTCCGTAGCGGAGATACGCAGTATTTT. Translation gives CASSFRSGDTQYF.

This sequence joins TRBV7-2 and TRBJ2-2; 8 positions match TRBD2. Germline CDR1 reads SGHTA; CDR2 reads FQGNSA. Germline trimming cut 2 bases from V and 8 bases from J; bases unmatched to any gene: 4. This CDR3 is built from 14 residues. CDR3 region: CASSLIGGGGELFF. In DNA, the CDR3 is TGTGCCAGCAGCTTAATCGGGGGGGGTGGGGAGCTGTTTTTT.

This clone was counted a few times. The chain employs TRBV9 and TRBJ1-5; a possible D gene is TRBD1 (6 bases). V was pared by 3 bases and J by 4 bases, with 8 bases between. CDR1 and CDR2 (germline): SGDLS, YYNGEE. The CDR3 spans 13 residues. CDR3 loop: CASSGTANQPQHF. The CDR3 DNA reads TGTGCCAGCAGCGGGACAGCTAATCAGCCCCAGCATTTT.

V is TRBV5-4 and J is TRBJ2-7; 8 positions match TRBD1. This CDR3 has 14 residues. V was pared by 3 bases and J by 2 bases, with 4 bases of the junction left unmatched. CDR1 is SGHNT and CDR2 is YYREEE in the germline V gene (reference sequence). CDR3 nucleotides: TGTGCCAGCAGCTGGGACAGGAGACCCTACGAGCAGTACTTC. Its translation is CASSWDRRPYEQYF.

V usage is TRBV27 and J usage is TRBJ2-7; tentative D call: TRBD1 (7 bases). Trimming stripped 4 bases from V and 3 bases from J, with 16 bases between. Looked up from germline, CDR1 is MNHEY and CDR2 is SMNVEV (reference sequence). The CDR3 is 15 residues long. Here the CDR3 reads CASSSAGQFIYEQYF. In DNA form, the CDR3 reads TGTGCCAGCAGTTCCGCGGGACAGTTTATCTACGAGCAGTACTTC.

V gene TRBV19 combines with J gene TRBJ1-4; TRBD1 might be the D (5 bases). Germline loops: CDR1 LNHDA, CDR2 SQIVND (reference sequence). There are 14 residues in the CDR3. With 5 bases removed from V and 13 bases from J, the gap between germline ends came to 20 bases. CDR3 residues: CASSGGGFLLSLFF. In DNA, the CDR3 is TGTGCCAGTAGTGGCGGGGGATTCTTGTTGTCACTGTTTTTT. Based on the CDR3 plus reference TRBV19 and TRBJ1-4, the full variable domain is DGGITQSPKYLFRKEGQNVTLSCEQNLNHDAMYWYRQDPGQGLRLIYYSQIVNDFQKGDIAEGYSVSREKKESFPLTVTSAQKNPTAFYLCASSGGGFLLSLFFGSGTQLSVL.

The rearrangement uses TRBV2 and TRBJ2-7; D possibly corresponds to TRBD2 (6 bases). V lost 4 bases and J 4 bases, leaving 17 bases between the germline ends. The CDR3 totals 15 residues. Germline V gives CDR1 SNHLY, CDR2 FYNNEI. CDR3 sequence (DNA): TGTGCCAGCAGTGTGTTATCGGGGGATTTTTACGAGCAGTACTTC. This sequence encodes CASSVLSGDFYEQYF.